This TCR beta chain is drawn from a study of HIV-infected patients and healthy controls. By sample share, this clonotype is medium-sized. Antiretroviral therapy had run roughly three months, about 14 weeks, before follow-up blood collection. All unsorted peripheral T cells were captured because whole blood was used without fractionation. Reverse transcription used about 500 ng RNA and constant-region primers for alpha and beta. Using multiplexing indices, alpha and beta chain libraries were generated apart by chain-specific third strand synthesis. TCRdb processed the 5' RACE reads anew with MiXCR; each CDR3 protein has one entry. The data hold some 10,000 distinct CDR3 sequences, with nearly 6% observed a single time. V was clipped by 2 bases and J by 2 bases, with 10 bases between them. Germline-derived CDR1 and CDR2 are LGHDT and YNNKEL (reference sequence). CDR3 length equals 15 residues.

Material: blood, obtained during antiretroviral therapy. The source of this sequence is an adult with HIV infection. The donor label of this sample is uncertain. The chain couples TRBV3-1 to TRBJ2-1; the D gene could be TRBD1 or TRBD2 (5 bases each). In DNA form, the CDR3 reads TGTGCCAGCAGCCAAAAGTGGGGACCCTACAATGAGCAGTTCTTC. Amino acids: CASSQKWGPYNEQFF.